The source of this TCR beta chain is a study of TIL therapy for anti-PD-1-resistant metastatic lung cancer (dated by TCRdb to the early 2020s). A note on the overall study: Before any PD-1/PD-L1 blockade was given, tumors were harvested, nivolumab was then administered, and patients who progressed went on to receive lymphodepletion, an infusion of expanded TIL, and IL-2. A median age of approximately 50 years (range about 38-75) and a median tumor PD-L1 proportion score of more than 5% were recorded among enrolled patients. The cohort was composed predominantly of lung adenocarcinoma, with a few EGFR-mutant and two ALK-rearranged tumors included, and half of patients were identified as current or former smokers. A median non-synonymous tumor mutation burden of around 1.4 mutations per megabase was determined across the cohort by whole-exome sequencing. T cell receptor beta sequencing of tumor and peripheral blood served to follow clonotypes across the tumor, the expanded TIL product, and serial blood samples.

On this clone itself: This clone's antigen is unknown. Base-call qualities are not available, and no considerably larger clone is one nucleotide away.

The paper's findings and limits, for the study overall: Generalizability was limited because the cohort was highly selected, with more treatment-naive, never-smoker and oncogene-addicted patients included than is typical. The baseline peripheral repertoire was partially replaced by infused TIL clonotypes, which then decayed over months, and persistence showed no apparent association with response. The study protocol defined all tumor marker inferences as exploratory.

The sample's time point label is to be understood as: pre-treatment sample, taken before nivolumab and TIL therapy. Adults with stage 4 NSCLC were enrolled in a dual-center phase I trial from October 2017 to early 2020. Samples came from a single-arm, open-label phase I trial of tumor-infiltrating lymphocyte therapy with nivolumab in advanced non-small cell lung cancer. Blood mononuclear cells were isolated from EDTA tubes by Ficoll gradient and were snap-frozen as pellets, and DNA was extracted with a Qiagen mini-prep kit. The immunoSEQ v3 hsTCRB kit was used to amplify TCR beta CDR3 regions from genomic DNA through bias-controlled multiplex PCR. The TCR libraries were sequenced on an Illumina NextSeq 500 to about 1.8 million read pairs for survey level or about 5-6 million read pairs for deep level. Per the source publication's procedure: V, D and J genes were assigned, non-productive sequences were removed, and clonality was reported by immunoSEQ Analyzer software. Repertoires were compared using productive Simpson clonality and Morisita overlap index of productive TRB rearrangements between infused TIL and blood. Absolute clonotype counts in blood were estimated by multiplying the lymphocyte count by the CD3+ fraction and by the productive frequency of the clone. TCRdb took this table from immuneACCESS and kept in-frame rearrangements with V and J called. Such tables lack part of the clones; where checked against another copy, unresolved V genes explain under half of the gap, and the rest is unexplained. From that table come the V and J calls and clone size; the DNA was used to work out D and trimming. Within this sample are under 70,000 clones, with over 75% of them counted one time only. Around 2.6% of the sample is taken by the ten largest.

The germline V gene supplies CDR1 WSHSY and CDR2 SAAADI. V is cut back by 5 bases and J by 7 bases, with 4 bases in the junction unmatched. From the cysteine up to the phenylalanine, the CDR3 has a length of 13 residues. Only the CDR3 DNA is retained, 39 bases long and in frame from the first base. The sample here was blood, taken at baseline. This receptor chain uses TRBV10-2 and TRBJ1-4; 7 middle bases align to TRBD1. The receptor's source is a person between 30 and 79 years old with non-small cell lung cancer. CDR3 protein: CASSRQGGEKLFF. DNA sequence: TGCGCCAGCAGTCGACAGGGTGGTGAAAAACTGTTTTTT.